The entry that follows covers one T cell receptor (beta chain) sequence. The antigen remains undetermined. Each donor's status was that of a healthy bone marrow donor. The CDR3 totals 15 residues. Germline V gene sequence: CDR1 LNHDA, CDR2 SQIVND (reference sequence). Trimming took 9 bases from V and 6 from J; bases not matched to a gene: 12. The data were taken from a study of cytomegalovirus exposure and HLA in healthy donors. Primers included in the PCR were 60 Vbeta and 13 Jbeta primers. TCRdb's table, derived via immunoSEQ multiplex PCR, lists solely in-frame clones and lacks some. The table records approximately 110,000 clones, approximately 80% of them present only once. The study's findings and limits: Sequences of the TCR beta chain were said to predict the HLA-A and HLA-B alleles of most subjects accurately.

This TCR was recovered from a woman younger than 45 in good health and CMV-seropositive. The J gene is TRBJ1-2, the V gene TRBV19, with 11 bases identical to TRBD1. Sequenced: PBMCs. As DNA, the CDR3 is TGTGCCAGCCACGACGGGGACAGGGGGTTTCATGGCTACACCTTC. It codes for CASHDGDRGFHGYTF.